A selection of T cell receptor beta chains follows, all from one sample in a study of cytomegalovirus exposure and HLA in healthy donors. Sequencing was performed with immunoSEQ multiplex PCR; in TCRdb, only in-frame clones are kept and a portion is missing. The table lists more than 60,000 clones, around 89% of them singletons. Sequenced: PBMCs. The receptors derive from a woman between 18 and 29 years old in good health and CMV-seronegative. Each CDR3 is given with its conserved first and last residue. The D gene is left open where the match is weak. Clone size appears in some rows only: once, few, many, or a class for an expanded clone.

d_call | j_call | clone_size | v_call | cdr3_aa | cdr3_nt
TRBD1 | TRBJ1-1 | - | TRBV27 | CASGNRDRLDTEAFF | TGTGCCAGCGGCAACCGGGACAGGTTAGACACTGAAGCTTTCTTT
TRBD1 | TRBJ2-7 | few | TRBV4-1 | CASSYLGQGAKSNEQYF | TGCGCCAGCAGCTACCTCGGACAGGGGGCCAAATCCAACGAGCAGTACTTC
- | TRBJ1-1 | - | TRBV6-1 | CASSGTLNTEAFF | TGTGCCAGCAGTGGGACACTGAACACTGAAGCTTTCTTT
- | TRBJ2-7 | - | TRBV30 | CAWTLQGSYEQYF | TGTGCCTGGACACTACAGGGCTCCTACGAGCAGTACTTC
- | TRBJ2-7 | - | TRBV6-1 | CASSEVTGTPSSYEQYF | TGTGCCAGCAGTGAAGTCACAGGCACCCCGAGCTCCTACGAGCAGTACTTC
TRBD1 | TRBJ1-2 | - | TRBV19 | CASRETGGEGYTF | TGTGCCAGTAGGGAGACAGGGGGCGAAGGCTACACCTTC
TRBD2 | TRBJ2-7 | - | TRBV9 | CASSPRRTSDSYEQYF | TGTGCCAGCAGCCCCCGACGGACTAGCGACTCCTACGAGCAGTACTTC
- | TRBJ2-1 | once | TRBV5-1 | CASSFLQGGGYYNEQFF | TGCGCCAGCAGCTTCCTTCAAGGGGGGGGATACTACAATGAGCAGTTCTTC
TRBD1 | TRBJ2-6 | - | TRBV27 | CASSMDGTVRAGANVLTF | TGTGCCAGCAGTATGGACGGGACAGTGAGGGCTGGGGCCAACGTCCTGACTTTC
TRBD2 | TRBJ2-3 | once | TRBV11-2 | CASSLGGGGGDTQYF | TGTGCCAGCAGCTTAGGGGGCGGGGGGGGAGATACGCAGTATTTT
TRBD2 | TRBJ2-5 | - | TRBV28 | CASSGLTAGGGETQYF | TGTGCCAGCAGTGGGTTAACAGCGGGGGGAGGAGAGACCCAGTACTTC
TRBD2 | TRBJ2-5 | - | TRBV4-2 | CASSQRGTSGGEETQYF | TGTGCCAGCAGCCAACGCGGGACTAGCGGGGGGGAAGAGACCCAGTACTTC
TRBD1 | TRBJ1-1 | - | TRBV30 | CAWGQGNTEAFF | TGTGCCTGGGGACAGGGGAACACTGAAGCTTTCTTT
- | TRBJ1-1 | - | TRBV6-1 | CASFPGLTEAFF | TGTGCCAGCTTCCCCGGGTTGACTGAAGCTTTCTTT
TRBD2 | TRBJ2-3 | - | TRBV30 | CAWSTRKRGGTDTQYF | TGTGCCTGGAGTACTCGTAAGCGGGGGGGCACAGATACGCAGTATTTT
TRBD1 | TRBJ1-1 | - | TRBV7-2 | CASSRQGAGMNTEAFF | TGTGCCAGCAGCCGACAGGGGGCGGGAATGAACACTGAAGCTTTCTTT
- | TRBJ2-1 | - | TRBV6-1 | CASRTGGSPLGEQFF | TGTGCCAGCAGGACCGGGGGTTCCCCTTTGGGTGAGCAGTTCTTC
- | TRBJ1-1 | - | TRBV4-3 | CASSQGGGIDTEAFF | TGCGCCAGCAGCCAAGGGGGGGGGATTGACACTGAAGCTTTCTTT
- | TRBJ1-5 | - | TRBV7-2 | CASSLVGLSNQPQHF | TGTGCCAGCAGCTTAGTCGGTCTGAGCAATCAGCCCCAGCATTTT
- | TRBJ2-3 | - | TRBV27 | CASTEMKTDTSTDTQYF | TGTGCCAGCACCGAAATGAAGACAGACACTAGCACAGATACGCAGTATTTT
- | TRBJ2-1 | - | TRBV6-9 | CARDFKSSYNEQFF | TGTGCCAGGGACTTTAAGAGCTCCTACAATGAGCAGTTCTTC
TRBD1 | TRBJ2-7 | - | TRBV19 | CASSIWTGINEQYF | TGTGCCAGTAGTATTTGGACAGGGATCAACGAGCAGTACTTC
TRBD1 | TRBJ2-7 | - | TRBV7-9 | CAKSTGGSYEQYF | TGTGCCAAATCAACAGGGGGCTCCTACGAGCAGTACTTC
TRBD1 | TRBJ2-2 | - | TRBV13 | CASSVRRQGAGELFF | TGTGCCAGCAGCGTCCGAAGACAGGGTGCCGGGGAGCTGTTTTTT
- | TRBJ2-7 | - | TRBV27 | CASSLGRSSSYEQYF | TGTGCCAGCAGTTTAGGCAGGTCGAGCTCCTACGAGCAGTACTTC
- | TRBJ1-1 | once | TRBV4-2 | CASSQDRGRPTNTEAFF | TGTGCCAGCAGCCAAGACAGGGGACGCCCCACTAACACTGAAGCTTTCTTT
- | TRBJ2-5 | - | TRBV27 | CASSPPRGRGAETQYF | TGTGCCAGCAGTCCGCCCAGGGGTAGAGGAGCAGAGACCCAGTACTTC
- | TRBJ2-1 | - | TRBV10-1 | CASNRGGDNEQFF | TGCGCCAGCAATAGGGGGGGGGACAATGAGCAGTTCTTC
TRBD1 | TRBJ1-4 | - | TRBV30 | CAWATTGTEKLFF | TGTGCCTGGGCCACGACAGGGACTGAAAAACTGTTTTTT
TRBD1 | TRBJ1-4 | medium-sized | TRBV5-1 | CASSLGQGIDEKLFF | TGCGCCAGCAGCTTGGGACAGGGAATTGATGAAAAACTGTTTTTT
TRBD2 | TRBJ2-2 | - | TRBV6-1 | CASRGLAGGPGELFF | TGTGCCAGCAGGGGACTAGCGGGAGGGCCGGGGGAGCTGTTTTTT
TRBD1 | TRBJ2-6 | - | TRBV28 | CASSPPGQGRSGANVLTF | TGTGCCAGCAGTCCCCCGGGACAGGGTCGATCTGGGGCCAACGTCCTGACTTTC
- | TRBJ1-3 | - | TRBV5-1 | CASSLDATRNTIYF | TGCGCCAGCAGCTTGGATGCGACCAGGAACACCATATATTTT
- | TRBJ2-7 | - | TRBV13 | CASSLRGAHSEQYF | TGTGCCAGCAGCTTACGTGGGGCGCATTCCGAGCAGTACTTC
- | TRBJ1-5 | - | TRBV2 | CASSEVRGQPQHF | TGTGCCAGCAGTGAAGTCAGAGGGCAGCCCCAGCATTTT
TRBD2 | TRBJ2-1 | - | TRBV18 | CASSPISGRYEQFF | TGTGCCAGCTCTCCAATTAGCGGGAGGTATGAGCAGTTCTTC
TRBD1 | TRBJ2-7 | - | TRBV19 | CASRLTGGHEQYF | TGTGCCAGTAGACTTACAGGGGGCCACGAGCAGTACTTC
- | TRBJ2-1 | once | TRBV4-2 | CASSQDPTSNEQFF | TGTGCCAGCAGCCAAGACCCGACTAGCAATGAGCAGTTCTTC
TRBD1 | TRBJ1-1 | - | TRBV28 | CASRGGTGGTEAFF | TGTGCCAGCAGGGGGGGGACAGGAGGGACTGAAGCTTTCTTT
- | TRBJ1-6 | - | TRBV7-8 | CASSSQGIPYNSPLHF | TGTGCCAGCAGCTCACAGGGTATACCCTATAATTCACCCCTCCACTTT
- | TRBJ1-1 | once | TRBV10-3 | CAINANRAGTEAFF | TGTGCCATCAATGCAAACAGGGCAGGGACTGAAGCTTTCTTT
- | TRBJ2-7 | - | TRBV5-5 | CASSRAYEQYF | TGTGCCAGCAGCCGGGCCTACGAGCAGTACTTC
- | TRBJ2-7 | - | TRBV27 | CASKSADSTYEQYF | TGTGCCAGCAAGTCCGCGGACAGCACCTACGAGCAGTACTTC
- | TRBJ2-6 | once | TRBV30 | CAWSVLVGANVLTF | TGTGCCTGGAGTGTACTGGTTGGGGCCAACGTCCTGACTTTC
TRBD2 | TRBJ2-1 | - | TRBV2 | CASSETLAGAQEQFF | TGTGCCAGCAGTGAAACCCTAGCGGGAGCTCAGGAGCAGTTCTTC
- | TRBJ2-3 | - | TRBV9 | CASSGFADTQYF | TGTGCCAGCAGCGGTTTCGCAGATACGCAGTATTTT
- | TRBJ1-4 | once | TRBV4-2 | CASSQDGGANLSEKLFF | TGTGCCAGCAGCCAAGACGGGGGGGCCAACCTTAGTGAAAAACTGTTTTTT
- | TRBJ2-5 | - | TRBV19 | CASSIGIARTAETQYF | TGTGCCAGTAGTATAGGGATAGCCCGCACGGCAGAGACCCAGTACTTC